These 13 T cell receptor beta chains came from one sample sequenced in a study of blood T cells in healthy people across ages. A second PCR, run for roughly 7 to 11 cycles, used a sample-barcoded 5' primer plus a J-beta primer mix. From the 5' RACE reads, TCRdb called clonotypes with MiXCR, one entry per CDR3 protein. The sample lists fewer than 800,000 distinct CDR3 sequences, around half occurring once. The sample taken for sequencing was blood. The receptors were sampled from a woman aged 55-70 years in good health.

As regards this clonotype: One end of the junction is discordant with germline, which a read error may explain. V and J are TRBV20-1 and TRBJ2-7, with 7 bases identical to TRBD2. TRBJ2-4 explains the end of the DNA better; the J call may be wrong. The CDR3 contains 15 residues. The germline CDR1 and CDR2 sequences are DFQATT and SNEGSKA (reference sequence). The CDR3 sequence: CSARDGREGADIQYF. CDR3 in DNA: TGTAGTGCTAGAGATGGGAGGGAAGGGGCTGACATTCAGTACTTC.

The chain employs TRBV20-1 and TRBJ2-5, with D possibly matching TRBD2 (5 bases). The J call is doubtful: the DNA matches TRBJ2-7 better. Per the germline V gene, CDR1 is DFQATT and CDR2 is SNEGSKA (reference sequence). The CDR3 covers 14 residues. The CDR3 region has the DNA TGCAGTGCTAGTTTCCCAGCTAGCTCATACGAGCAGTACTTC. It encodes CSASFPASSYEQYF.

This chain uses TRBV7-2 with TRBJ2-2, with a weak D call TRBD1 (6 bases). The CDR3 has 15 residues. The germline V gene has CDR1 SGHTA and CDR2 FQGNSA. The ends were cut back, 5 bases at V and 0 bases at J, with 10 bases in the middle. The CDR3: CASSTGTSNTGELFF. CDR3 nucleotides: TGTGCCAGCAGCACGGGGACATCGAACACCGGGGAGCTGTTTTTT.

This chain joins TRBV20-1 and TRBJ1-4; tentative D call: TRBD1 (5 bases). This CDR3 is built from 13 residues. V shed 6 bases and J shed 8 bases, with 16 bases lying between them. CDR1 DFQATT and CDR2 SNEGSKA come from the germline V gene (reference sequence). The CDR3 sequence: CSASGTVGEKLFF. In DNA, the CDR3 is TGCAGTGCCTCCGGGACTGTCGGCGAAAAACTGTTTTTT.

The chain carries TRBV2 and TRBJ2-5; D call uncertain. The J call is doubtful: the DNA matches TRBJ2-4 better. CDR1 and CDR2 from the germline V gene are SNHLY and FYNNEI. The CDR3 totals 14 residues. The CDR3 DNA reads as TGTGCCAGCAGTGAAATTAAAGCCCGGGACATTCAGTACTTC. It translates to CASSEIKARDIQYF.

The chain employs TRBV7-9 and TRBJ1-1, with D perhaps matching TRBD1 (6 bases). The CDR3 covers 15 residues. CDR1 and CDR2 from the germline V gene are SEHNR and FQNEAQ (reference sequence). Trimming left V 4 bases short and J 4 bases short, with 16 bases between. CDR3 amino acids: CASSSREGGSTEAFF. As DNA, the CDR3 is TGTGCCAGCAGCTCAAGAGAGGGGGGTAGCACTGAAGCTTTCTTT. The variable domain in full, completed from reference TRBV7-9 and TRBJ1-1, reads DTGVSQNPRHKITKRGQNVTFRCDPISEHNRLYWYRQTLGQGPEFLTYFQNEAQLEKSRLLSDRFSAERPKGSFSTLEIQRTEQGDSAMYLCASSSREGGSTEAFFGQGTRLTVV.

CDR3 sequence (DNA): TGCAGTGCTAGAGATAAGGACAGGTTCGTTGGCTACACCTTC. Protein sequence: CSARDKDRFVGYTF. V gene TRBV20-1 combines with J gene TRBJ1-2; 7 bases align to TRBD1. Germline CDR1 DFQATT, CDR2 SNEGSKA (reference sequence). J gave up 7 bases and V 0 bases, and 8 bases lay outside the gene matches. The length of the CDR3 is 14 residues.

In its sample, this clonotype was seen many times. V gene TRBV10-3 combines with J gene TRBJ2-5; D remains ambiguous. The CDR3 runs 11 residues. Trimming shortened V by 4 bases and J by 4 bases, and 4 bases separated the two germline ends. Germline V gene lookup returns CDR1 ENHRY and CDR2 SYGVKD. CDR3 sequence reads: CAISVGETQYF. The CDR3 bases are TGTGCCATCAGTGTGGGAGAGACCCAGTACTTC.

This clonotype has just a few counts. The CDR3 DNA reads TGTGCCAGCAGCCCCGGACAGGGGTCTTCCTACAATGAGCAGTACTTC. Translated: CASSPGQGSSYNEQYF. The V call is TRBV3-1, the J call TRBJ2-1, with 9 bases matching TRBD1. The J call may be wrong; the DNA end is better matched by TRBJ2-7. Germline V CDR1 and CDR2: LGHDT, YNNKEL (reference sequence). The CDR3 sequence is 16 residues long.

The chain has TRBV7-6 and TRBJ2-7, with 10 bases aligning to TRBD1. This CDR3 is built from 15 residues. The trim removed 6 bases at V and 7 bases at J, leaving 12 bases unmatched. From germline, CDR1 is SGHVS and CDR2 FNYEAQ. The CDR3 spells CASSLQGQGFGEQYF. CDR3 nucleotide sequence: TGTGCCAGCAGTTTACAGGGACAGGGGTTTGGGGAGCAGTACTTC.

This clonotype came up a few times. V usage is TRBV20-1 and J usage is TRBJ2-1, with TRBD2 matching over 14 bases. Germline lookup yields CDR1 DFQATT and CDR2 SNEGSKA (reference sequence). The CDR3 contains 15 residues. V lost 3 bases and J lost 12; bases outside the gene matches: 10. The DNA of the CDR3 is TGCAGTGCTAGCCTCGGGACTAGCGGGAGAGTTGGGCAGTTCTTC. This sequence encodes CSASLGTSGRVGQFF.

The table lists this clonotype with a few counts. The chain links TRBV20-1 to TRBJ2-1; 9 bases are a match to TRBD2. The CDR3 totals 14 residues. Germline loops: CDR1 DFQATT, CDR2 SNEGSKA (reference sequence). V shed 1 base, J shed 4 bases, and the junction held 2 bases outside the gene matches. DNA for the CDR3: TGCAGTGCTAGAGTTGCGGGAGGGTACAATGAGCAGTTCTTC. It translates to CSARVAGGYNEQFF.

This chain uses TRBV12-3 or TRBV12-4 with TRBJ2-7, with D possibly TRBD1 on 6 matching bases. V lost 3 bases and J lost 12, with 15 bases in between. The CDR3 is 12 amino acids. Here the CDR3 DNA reads TGTGCCAGCAGTTTGGGGCAGGGGCCCCTGTACTTC. Its translation: CASSLGQGPLYF.